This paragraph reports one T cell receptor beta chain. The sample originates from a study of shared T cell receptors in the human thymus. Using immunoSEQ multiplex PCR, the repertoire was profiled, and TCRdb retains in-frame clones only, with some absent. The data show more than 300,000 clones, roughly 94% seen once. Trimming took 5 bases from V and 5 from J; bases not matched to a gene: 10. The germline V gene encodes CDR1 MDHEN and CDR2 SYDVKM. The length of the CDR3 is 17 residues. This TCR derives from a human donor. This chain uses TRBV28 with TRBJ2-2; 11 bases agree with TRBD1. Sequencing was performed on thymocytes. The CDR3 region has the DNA TGTGCCAGCAGTAGGAATCGGGACAGGGGGGTTACCGGGGAGCTGTTTTTT. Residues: CASSRNRDRGVTGELFF.